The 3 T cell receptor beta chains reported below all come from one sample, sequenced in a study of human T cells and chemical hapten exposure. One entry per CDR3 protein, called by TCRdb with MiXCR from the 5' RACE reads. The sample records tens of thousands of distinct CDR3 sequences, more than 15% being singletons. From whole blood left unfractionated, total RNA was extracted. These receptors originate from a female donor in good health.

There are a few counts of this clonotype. The CDR3 loop is CASSLTPDTQYF. The CDR3 DNA reads TGTGCCAGCAGCTTGACCCCAGATACGCAGTATTTT. This chain links TRBV5-6 with TRBJ2-3, with D uncertain. Germline CDR1 and CDR2: SGHDT and YYEEEE. The CDR3 runs to 12 residues. V was shortened by 1 base and J by 4 bases, with 4 bases between the two germline ends.

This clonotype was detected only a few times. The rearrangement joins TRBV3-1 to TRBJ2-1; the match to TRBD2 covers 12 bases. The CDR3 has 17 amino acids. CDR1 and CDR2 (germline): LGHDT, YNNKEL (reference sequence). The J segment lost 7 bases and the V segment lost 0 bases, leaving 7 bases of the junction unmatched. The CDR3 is CASSQEETSGSRNEQFF. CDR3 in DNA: TGTGCCAGCAGCCAAGAGGAGACTAGCGGGAGTCGGAATGAGCAGTTCTTC.

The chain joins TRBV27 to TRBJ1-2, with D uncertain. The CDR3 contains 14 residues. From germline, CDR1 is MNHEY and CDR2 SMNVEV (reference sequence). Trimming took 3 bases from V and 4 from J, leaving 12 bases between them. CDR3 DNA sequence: TGTGCCAGCAGTTTCCTGGCAAGTTCCTATGGCTACACCTTC. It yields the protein CASSFLASSYGYTF.